This T cell receptor (beta chain) was sequenced in a study of cytomegalovirus exposure and HLA in healthy donors. V gave up 0 bases and J gave up 5 bases; unmatched junction bases: 13. Per germline, CDR1 SGDLS and CDR2 YYNGEE. This CDR3 comprises 18 residues. The PCR made use of 60 Vbeta and 13 Jbeta primers. Libraries were prepared by immunoSEQ multiplex PCR; TCRdb keeps only in-frame clonotypes and omits some of them. The table shows around 190,000 clones, with about 76% occurring only once. This chain links TRBV9 with TRBJ2-2, with 7 positions matching TRBD2. The source is a woman aged 45 to 65 in good health and CMV-seronegative. Sequencing was done on a sample of PBMCs. CDR3 protein: CASSVATGGGSGTGELFF. The CDR3 coding sequence is TGTGCCAGCAGCGTAGCTACGGGGGGAGGGAGCGGGACCGGGGAGCTGTTTTTT.